One and the same sample provided the 30 T cell receptor beta chains below, sequenced in a study of blood T cell repertoires in COVID-19. Data came from immunoSEQ multiplex PCR; TCRdb stores just in-frame clones and leaves some out. In the table there are around 180,000 clones, more than 75% of which are singletons. Source material: PBMCs or T cells enriched from blood (not recorded which). These receptor sequences come from a woman between 25 and 40 years old who had recovered from COVID-19.

This chain links TRBV5-6 with TRBJ2-1, with 8 bases that match TRBD2. The germline CDR1 and CDR2 sequences are SGHDT and YYEEEE. This CDR3 is built from 16 residues. Germline trimming cut 4 bases from V and 2 bases from J; bases unmatched to any gene: 8. CDR3 residues: CASSVHGTRTYNEQFF. CDR3 in DNA: TGTGCCAGCAGCGTACACGGGACTAGAACCTACAATGAGCAGTTCTTC.

This rearrangement joins TRBV28 to TRBJ1-5, with D possibly matching TRBD1 (5 bases). V lost 3 bases and J 4 bases, leaving 13 bases between the germline ends. The CDR3 contains 15 residues. Germline-derived CDR1 and CDR2 are MDHEN and SYDVKM. The CDR3 nucleotides are TGTGCCAGCAGTTTTGATTCAGGGAAAAATCAGCCCCAGCATTTT. Its translation is CASSFDSGKNQPQHF.

V and J are TRBV5-6 and TRBJ1-1; D ambiguous. The CDR3 is 14 residues long. V lost 1 base, J lost 4 bases, and 11 bases lay in between. Germline-derived CDR1 and CDR2 are SGHDT and YYEEEE. CDR3 nucleotides: TGTGCCAGCAGCTTGATTTCAGTGGTCACTGAAGCTTTCTTT. It is translated as CASSLISVVTEAFF.

The J gene is TRBJ1-2, the V gene TRBV19, with D perhaps TRBD1 (6 bases). CDR3 size: 14 residues. V was clipped by 2 bases and J by 6 bases, with 13 bases between them. The germline V gene has CDR1 LNHDA and CDR2 SQIVND (reference sequence). This CDR3 is CASSITGSTNGYTF. Here the CDR3 DNA reads TGTGCCAGTAGTATAACAGGGTCGACGAATGGCTACACCTTC.

CDR3 in amino acids: CAIKDNFQETQYF. The CDR3 DNA sequence: TGTGCCATCAAAGACAATTTTCAAGAGACCCAGTACTTC. The chain couples TRBV10-3 to TRBJ2-5, with D unresolved. The CDR3 has 13 residues. The V end lost 7 bases, the J end lost 2 bases, and 11 bases lay between the germline ends. Germline loops: CDR1 ENHRY, CDR2 SYGVKD.

J is TRBJ2-2 and V is TRBV9, with TRBD1 matching over 7 bases. The CDR3 runs to 15 residues. V dropped 0 bases and J dropped 4; count of bases not matched to a gene: 3. Germline CDR1 is SGDLS and CDR2 is YYNGEE. CDR3 amino acids: CASSVGQGSTGELFF. DNA of the CDR3: TGTGCCAGCAGCGTAGGACAGGGCAGCACCGGGGAGCTGTTTTTT.

The chain has TRBV27 and TRBJ2-7, with 9 nucleotides matching TRBD1. This CDR3 spans 14 amino acids. The germline CDR1 and CDR2 sequences are MNHEY and SMNVEV (reference sequence). CDR3 in DNA: TGTGCTACCACCCCGGGACAGGGCACCTACGAGCAGTACTTC. The encoded protein is CATTPGQGTYEQYF.

CDR3 sequence (DNA): TGTGCCAGCAGCTTGGGGGGCAGCTCAACTAATGAAAAACTGTTTTTT. Amino acids: CASSLGGSSTNEKLFF. This rearrangement joins TRBV5-4 to TRBJ1-4; D is possibly TRBD1 (5 bases). V gave up 0 bases and J gave up 0 bases, with 9 bases separating them. Looked up from germline, CDR1 is SGHNT and CDR2 is YYREEE (reference sequence). The CDR3 is 16 residues long.

V is TRBV19 and J is TRBJ1-1; D is undetermined. V gave up 3 bases and J gave up 10 bases, with 15 bases separating them. Germline-derived CDR1 and CDR2 are LNHDA and SQIVND (reference sequence). This CDR3 contains 13 residues. The CDR3 DNA reads TGTGCCAGTAGTATTACGGGCGGGGAAGGAGCTTTCTTT. It specifies CASSITGGEGAFF.

The V gene is TRBV28, the J gene TRBJ1-1; 11 bases align to TRBD1. CDR3 length equals 19 residues. Germline CDR1 reads MDHEN; CDR2 reads SYDVKM. V dropped 2 bases and J dropped 1; count of bases not matched to a gene: 12. Written as DNA, the CDR3 is TGTGCCAGCAGTTTAAGGTACTGGACAGGGGGCTTCGGGAACACTGAAGCTTTCTTT. Its translation: CASSLRYWTGGFGNTEAFF.

This chain connects TRBV6-5 to TRBJ2-7; a weak D match, TRBD1 (6 bases). Germline V CDR1 and CDR2: MNHEY, SVGAGI. V was clipped by 7 bases and J by 6 bases, with 10 bases between them. The CDR3 spans 11 residues. The CDR3 DNA sequence: TGTGCCAGCACGTACAGGGCCGAGCAGTACTTC. It specifies CASTYRAEQYF.

The J gene is TRBJ1-6, the V gene TRBV27, with 7 nucleotides matching TRBD1. Trimming removed 3 bases from V and 6 bases from J; junction bases left unmatched: 5. The CDR3 extends over 15 amino acids. CDR1 is MNHEY and CDR2 is SMNVEV in the germline V gene (reference sequence). The CDR3 DNA sequence: TGTGCCAGCAGTTTCTTAGGGACAGCTAATTCACCCCTCCACTTT. Translation gives CASSFLGTANSPLHF.

This chain joins TRBV14 and TRBJ2-7; D may be TRBD1 (5 bases). Germline loops: CDR1 SGHDN, CDR2 FVKESK. Trimming took off 4 bases at V and 3 bases at J, with 13 bases between the two ends. The CDR3 spans 14 residues. For the CDR3, the DNA is TGTGCCAGCAGCCTTGGGCAGGGAAACTACGAGCAGTACTTC. The encoded protein is CASSLGQGNYEQYF.

This clone was found a few times. DNA for the CDR3: TGTGCCACCAGCAGAGTGAAGGGACAGGGGGATGAAAAACTGTTTTTT. It specifies CATSRVKGQGDEKLFF. V gene TRBV15 combines with J gene TRBJ1-4, with 11 bases aligning to TRBD1. Germline values: CDR1 LNHNV, CDR2 YYDKDF (reference sequence). With 1 base clipped from V and 6 bases from J, the junction kept 4 bases outside the gene matches. The CDR3 length is 16 residues.

The rearrangement uses TRBV28 and TRBJ2-7; possible D gene TRBD1, 6 bases. CDR3 length: 14 amino acids. The ends were cut back, 5 bases at V and 4 bases at J, with 15 bases in the middle. The V gene's germline CDR1 is MDHEN and CDR2 SYDVKM. CDR3 in amino acids: CASSPHTGIYEQYF. The CDR3 nucleotides read TGTGCCAGCAGTCCACACACAGGGATATACGAGCAGTACTTC.

Turning to this clone: Within the sample, other DNA sequences also encode this same CDR3. V is TRBV2 and J is TRBJ2-5, with TRBD1 matching 7 bases. There are 13 residues in the CDR3. J was trimmed by 1 base and V by 6 bases; bases with no gene match: 2. Germline V CDR1 and CDR2: SNHLY, FYNNEI. The CDR3, as DNA: TGTGCCAGCAGACGGGACAGCCAAGAGACCCAGTACTTC. Amino acids: CASRRDSQETQYF.

V is TRBV7-2 and J is TRBJ1-2; the D gene is possibly TRBD1 (5 bases). V was clipped by 5 bases and J by 2 bases, with 15 bases between them. The CDR3 is made up of 15 amino acids. CDR1 and CDR2 (germline): SGHTA, FQGNSA. The CDR3 is CASSASRVANYGYTF. The DNA of the CDR3 is TGTGCCAGCAGCGCATCCAGGGTTGCGAACTATGGCTACACCTTC.

This CDR3 reads CSASIGGSLGNEQFF. CDR3 coding DNA: TGCAGTGCTAGTATTGGGGGCTCCCTAGGCAATGAGCAGTTCTTC. The chain joins TRBV20-1 to TRBJ2-1; weak D call: TRBD1 (6 bases). Trimming stripped 3 bases from V and 6 bases from J, with 18 bases between. CDR1 and CDR2 (germline): DFQATT, SNEGSKA (reference sequence). The CDR3 length is 15 residues.

The V call is TRBV5-1, the J call TRBJ2-3, with 7 bases that match TRBD1. V lost 2 bases, J lost 2 bases, and 2 bases stayed unmatched. In germline, CDR1 is SGHRS, CDR2 YFSETQ. This CDR3 is built from 14 residues. The CDR3: CASSFGTATDTQYF. In DNA, the CDR3 is TGCGCCAGCAGCTTTGGGACAGCCACAGATACGCAGTATTTT.

The J gene is TRBJ2-3, the V gene TRBV28; possibly TRBD2 for D (5 bases). The CDR3 totals 15 residues. Trimming cost V 7 bases and J 2 bases, with 16 bases left between them. Looked up from germline, CDR1 is MDHEN and CDR2 is SYDVKM. This CDR3 reads CASNSELLDTDTQYF. DNA of the CDR3: TGTGCCAGCAACTCGGAACTACTAGACACAGATACGCAGTATTTT.

The chain is built from TRBV4-1 and TRBJ2-1; tentatively, D is TRBD2 (6 bases). The CDR3 length is 19 residues. CDR1 MGHRA and CDR2 YSYEKL come from the germline V gene. Trimming pared 4 bases from V and 0 bases from J, leaving 22 bases between. The CDR3 sequence: CASSLPRGGPLSSYNEQFF. Here the CDR3 DNA reads TGCGCCAGCAGCCTACCCCGTGGAGGGCCCCTGAGCTCCTACAATGAGCAGTTCTTC.

This chain joins TRBV7-2 and TRBJ2-1; 14 bases are a match to TRBD2. There are 15 residues in the CDR3. The V gene's germline CDR1 is SGHTA and CDR2 FQGNSA. The J segment lost 7 bases and the V segment lost 8 bases, leaving 7 bases of the junction unmatched. The CDR3: CASRLAGGPGNEQFF. The CDR3 DNA reads as TGTGCCAGCCGACTAGCGGGAGGGCCAGGGAATGAGCAGTTCTTC.

This clone appeared a few times. The CDR3, as DNA: TGTGCCAGCAGCTTAAGAGCGGGGGGTGGCACTGAAGCTTTCTTT. This codes for CASSLRAGGGTEAFF. J is TRBJ1-1 and V is TRBV7-2; perhaps TRBD1 as D (5 bases). The V end lost 2 bases, the J end lost 4 bases, and 14 bases lay between the germline ends. This CDR3 has 15 residues. The germline V gene has CDR1 SGHTA and CDR2 FQGNSA.

The chain recombines TRBV3-1 (or the pseudogene TRBV3-2) with TRBJ2-5, with TRBD2 matching 10 bases. The CDR3 consists of 15 residues. The V gene end was trimmed by 2 bases and the J gene end by 2 bases; junction bases not matched to a gene: 2. Germline V gives CDR1 LGHDT, CDR2 YNNKEL (reference sequence). The CDR3 sequence: CASSQNSGRQETQYF. The CDR3 DNA is TGTGCCAGCAGCCAAAATAGCGGGAGGCAAGAGACCCAGTACTTC.

The rearrangement joins TRBV5-1 to TRBJ2-7; TRBD1 matches at 8 bases. The CDR3 is 15 residues long. V shed 2 bases and J 2 bases; nucleotides not matched to a gene: 6. The germline CDR1 and CDR2 sequences are SGHRS and YFSETQ. The CDR3 sequence is CASSFLSGGAYEQYF. The DNA for the CDR3 is TGCGCCAGCAGCTTTTTATCAGGGGGCGCCTACGAGCAGTACTTC.

J is TRBJ2-3 and V is TRBV9, with TRBD2 matching 11 bases. The CDR3 sequence is 16 residues long. V lost 4 bases to trimming and J lost 1 base; unmatched junction nucleotides: 5. Per the germline V gene, CDR1 is SGDLS and CDR2 is YYNGEE. CDR3 sequence (DNA): TGTGCCAGCAGCTTGACTAGCGGGGTCCGCACAGATACGCAGTATTTT. This translates into CASSLTSGVRTDTQYF.

The gene calls are TRBV6-2 or TRBV6-3 and TRBJ2-1, with 8 bases lining up with TRBD2. This CDR3 has 14 residues. The germline V gene has CDR1 MNHEY and CDR2 SVGEGT. V gave up 5 bases and J gave up 7 bases; unmatched junction bases: 7. The CDR3 is CASSLTGGVNEQFF. DNA for the CDR3: TGTGCCAGCAGTCTAACGGGAGGGGTGAATGAGCAGTTCTTC.

The rearrangement uses TRBV2 and TRBJ2-1; possible D gene TRBD2, 6 bases. This CDR3 is 17 amino acids long. V lost 1 base and J 1 base, leaving 14 bases between the germline ends. The germline V gene has CDR1 SNHLY and CDR2 FYNNEI. The CDR3 nucleotides are TGTGCCAGCAGTGAAGGGGCGGGAAGGGCGTCCTACAATGAGCAGTTCTTC. It translates to CASSEGAGRASYNEQFF.

This clone was counted between two and nine times. The chain employs TRBV2 and TRBJ2-3; TRBD1 agrees at 11 bases. Per germline, CDR1 SNHLY and CDR2 FYNNEI. The CDR3 sequence is 15 residues long. V lost 7 bases, J lost 8 bases, and 11 bases stayed unmatched. CDR3 residues: CASTSGTGGLLTQYF. The CDR3 bases are TGTGCCAGCACCTCTGGGACAGGGGGTCTCCTTACGCAGTATTTT. Together with reference TRBV2 and TRBJ2-3, the CDR3 gives the full variable domain: EPEVTQTPSHQVTQMGQEVILRCVPISNHLYFYWYRQILGQKVEFLVSFYNNEISEKSEIFDDQFSVERPDGSNFTLKIRSTKLEDSAMYFCASTSGTGGLLTQYFGPGTRLTVL.

This clone has only a few counts. The J gene is TRBJ1-5, the V gene TRBV27, with D unresolved. The CDR3 has 15 residues. The V gene's germline CDR1 is MNHEY and CDR2 SMNVEV (reference sequence). The V and J ends lost 3 bases and 5 bases respectively, with 14 bases between them. The CDR3 nucleotides are TGTGCCAGCAGTTTTAGTGCGTTGTCCCATCAGCCCCAGCATTTT. As protein: CASSFSALSHQPQHF.